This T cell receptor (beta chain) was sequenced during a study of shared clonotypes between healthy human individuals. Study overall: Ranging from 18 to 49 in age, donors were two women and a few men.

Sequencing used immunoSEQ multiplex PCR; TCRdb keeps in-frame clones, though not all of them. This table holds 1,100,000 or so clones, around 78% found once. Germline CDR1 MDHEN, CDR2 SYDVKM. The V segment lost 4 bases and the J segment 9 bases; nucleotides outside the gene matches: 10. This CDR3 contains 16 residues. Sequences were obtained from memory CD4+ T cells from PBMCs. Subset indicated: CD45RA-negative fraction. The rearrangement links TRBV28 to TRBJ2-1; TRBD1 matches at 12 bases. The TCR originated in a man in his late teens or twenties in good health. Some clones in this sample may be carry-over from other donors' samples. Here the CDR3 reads CASSWDFGTGGVEQFF. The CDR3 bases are TGTGCCAGCAGTTGGGATTTCGGGACAGGGGGCGTTGAGCAGTTCTTC. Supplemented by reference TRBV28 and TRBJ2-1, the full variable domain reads DVKVTQSSRYLVKRTGEKVFLECVQDMDHENMFWYRQDPGLGLRLIYFSYDVKMKEKGDIPEGYSVSREKKERFSLILESASTNQTSMYLCASSWDFGTGGVEQFFGPGTRLTVL.